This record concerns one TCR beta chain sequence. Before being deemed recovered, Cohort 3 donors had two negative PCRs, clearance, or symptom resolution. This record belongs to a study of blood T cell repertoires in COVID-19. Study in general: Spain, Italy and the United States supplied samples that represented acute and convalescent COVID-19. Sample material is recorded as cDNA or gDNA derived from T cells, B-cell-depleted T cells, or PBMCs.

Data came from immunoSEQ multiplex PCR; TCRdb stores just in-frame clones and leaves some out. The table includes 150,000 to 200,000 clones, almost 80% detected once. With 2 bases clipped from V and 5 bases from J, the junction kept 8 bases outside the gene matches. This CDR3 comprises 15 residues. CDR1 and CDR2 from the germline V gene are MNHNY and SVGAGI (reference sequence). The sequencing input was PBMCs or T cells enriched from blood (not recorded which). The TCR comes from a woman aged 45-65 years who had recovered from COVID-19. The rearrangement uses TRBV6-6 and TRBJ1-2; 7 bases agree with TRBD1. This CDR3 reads CASSYLRQGRYGYTF. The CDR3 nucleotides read TGTGCCAGCAGTTACCTGCGACAGGGACGATATGGCTACACCTTC.